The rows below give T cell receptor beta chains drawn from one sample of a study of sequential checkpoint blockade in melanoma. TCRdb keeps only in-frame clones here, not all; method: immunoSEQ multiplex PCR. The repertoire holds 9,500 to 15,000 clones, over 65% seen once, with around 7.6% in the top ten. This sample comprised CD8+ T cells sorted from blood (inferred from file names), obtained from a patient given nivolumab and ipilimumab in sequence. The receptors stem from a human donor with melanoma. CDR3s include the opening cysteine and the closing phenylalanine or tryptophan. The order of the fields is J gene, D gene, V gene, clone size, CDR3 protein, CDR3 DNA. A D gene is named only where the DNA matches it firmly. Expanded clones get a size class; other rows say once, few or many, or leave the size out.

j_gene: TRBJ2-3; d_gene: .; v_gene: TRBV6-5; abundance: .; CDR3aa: CASSYGQGIDTQYF; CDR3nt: TGTGCCAGCAGTTACGGGCAGGGGATAGATACGCAGTATTTT
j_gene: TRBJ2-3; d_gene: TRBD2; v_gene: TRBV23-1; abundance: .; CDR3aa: CASSILAGGATDTQYF; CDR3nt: TGCGCCAGCAGTATACTCGCGGGGGGGGCCACAGATACGCAGTATTTT
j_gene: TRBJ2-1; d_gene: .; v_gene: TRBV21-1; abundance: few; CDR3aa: CASSKGALADSEQFF; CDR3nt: TGTGCCAGCAGCAAAGGGGCCCTAGCGGACAGTGAGCAGTTCTTC
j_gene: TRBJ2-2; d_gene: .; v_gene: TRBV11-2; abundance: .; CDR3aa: CASSLDAAKHTGELFF; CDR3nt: TGTGCCAGCAGCTTAGATGCGGCCAAACACACCGGGGAGCTGTTTTTT
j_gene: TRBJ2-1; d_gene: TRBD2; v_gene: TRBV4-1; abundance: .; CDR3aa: CASSQYNGGALKFF; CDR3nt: TGCGCCAGCAGCCAATATAACGGGGGGGCTCTAAAGTTCTTC
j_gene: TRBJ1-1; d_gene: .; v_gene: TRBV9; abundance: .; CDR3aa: CASGGRSRGTEAFF; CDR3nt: TGTGCCTCAGGTGGGAGGAGCCGGGGCACTGAAGCTTTCTTT
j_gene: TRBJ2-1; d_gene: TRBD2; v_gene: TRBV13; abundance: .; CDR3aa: CASSPEETSGRELYNEQFF; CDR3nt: TGTGCCAGCAGCCCAGAGGAGACTAGCGGGAGGGAACTCTACAATGAGCAGTTCTTC
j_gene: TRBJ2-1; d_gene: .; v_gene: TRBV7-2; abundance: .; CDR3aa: CASSLETAEQFF; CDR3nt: TGTGCCAGCAGCTTGGAGACAGCCGAGCAGTTCTTC
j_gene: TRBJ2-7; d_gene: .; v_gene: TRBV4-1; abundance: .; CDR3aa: CASSHSGSNEQYF; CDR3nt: TGCGCCAGCAGCCATTCGGGGAGCAACGAGCAGTACTTC
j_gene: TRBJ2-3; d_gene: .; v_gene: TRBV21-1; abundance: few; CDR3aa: CASSKVVAELTDTQYF; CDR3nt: TGTGCCAGCAGCAAAGTTGTAGCAGAGCTCACAGATACGCAGTATTTT
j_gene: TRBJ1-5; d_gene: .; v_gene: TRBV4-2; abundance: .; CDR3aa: CASSQGTSDQPQHF; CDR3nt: TGTGCCAGCAGCCAAGGTACTTCGGATCAGCCCCAGCATTTT
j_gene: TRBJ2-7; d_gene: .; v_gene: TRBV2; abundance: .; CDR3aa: CAKAPGQNSYEQYF; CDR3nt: TGTGCCAAAGCACCGGGACAAAACTCCTACGAGCAGTACTTC
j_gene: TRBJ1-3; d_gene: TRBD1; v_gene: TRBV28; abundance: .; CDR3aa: CASSLTDRGLGTIYF; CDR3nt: TGTGCCAGCAGTTTAACCGACAGGGGGCTGGGCACCATATATTTT
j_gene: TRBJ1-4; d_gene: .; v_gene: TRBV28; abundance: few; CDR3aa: CATRTGGTNEKLFF; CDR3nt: TGTGCCACCAGGACGGGGGGAACTAATGAAAAACTGTTTTTT
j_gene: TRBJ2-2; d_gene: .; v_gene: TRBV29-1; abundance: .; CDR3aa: CSVLRGPSNTGELFF; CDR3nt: TGCAGCGTCCTCCGCGGGCCTTCGAACACCGGGGAGCTGTTTTTT
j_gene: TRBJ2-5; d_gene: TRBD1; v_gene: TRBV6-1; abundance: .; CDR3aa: CASWGRGQETQYF; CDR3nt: TGTGCCAGCTGGGGCAGGGGGCAGGAGACCCAGTACTTC
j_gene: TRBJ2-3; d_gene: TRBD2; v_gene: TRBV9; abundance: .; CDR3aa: CASSALAGPPTDTQYF; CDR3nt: TGTGCCAGCAGCGCACTAGCGGGACCTCCCACAGATACGCAGTATTTT
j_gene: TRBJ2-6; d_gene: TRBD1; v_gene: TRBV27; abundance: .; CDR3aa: CASSFLTGEGSGANVLTF; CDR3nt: TGTGCCAGCAGTTTCCTGACAGGGGAAGGTTCTGGGGCCAACGTCCTGACTTTC
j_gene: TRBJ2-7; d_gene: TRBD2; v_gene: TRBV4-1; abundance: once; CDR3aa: CASSQDLSGISYEQYF; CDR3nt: TGCGCCAGCAGCCAAGATCTAAGCGGGATCTCCTACGAGCAGTACTTC
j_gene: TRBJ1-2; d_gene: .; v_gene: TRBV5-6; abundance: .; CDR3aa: CASSLVGGPVYTF; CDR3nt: TGTGCCAGCAGCCTCGTCGGGGGGCCGGTCTACACCTTC
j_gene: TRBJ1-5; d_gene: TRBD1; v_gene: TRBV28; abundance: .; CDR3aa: CASSPGTDSNQPQHF; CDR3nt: TGTGCCAGCAGCCCCGGGACAGATTCAAATCAGCCCCAGCATTTT
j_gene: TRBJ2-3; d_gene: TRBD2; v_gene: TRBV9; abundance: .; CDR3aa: CASSVGGLAGEDLDTQYF; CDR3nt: TGTGCCAGCAGCGTAGGGGGACTAGCGGGAGAGGACCTAGATACGCAGTATTTT
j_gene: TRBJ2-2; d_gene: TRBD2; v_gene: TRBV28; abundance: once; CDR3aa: CASSVLAGVTGELFF; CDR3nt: TGTGCCAGCAGCGTACTAGCGGGGGTCACCGGGGAGCTGTTTTTT
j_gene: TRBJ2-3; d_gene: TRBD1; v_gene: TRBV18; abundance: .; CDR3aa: CASSPRENRGDTQYF; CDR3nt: TGTGCCAGCTCACCACGGGAAAACAGGGGAGATACGCAGTATTTT
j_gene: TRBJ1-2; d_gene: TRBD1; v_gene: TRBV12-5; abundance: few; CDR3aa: CASGLSNEGAHYGYTF; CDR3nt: TGTGCTAGTGGTTTATCGAATGAGGGGGCTCACTATGGCTACACCTTC
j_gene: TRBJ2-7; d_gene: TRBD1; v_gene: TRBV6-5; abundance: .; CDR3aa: CASSDRAHEQYF; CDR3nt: TGTGCCAGCAGTGACAGGGCCCACGAGCAGTACTTC
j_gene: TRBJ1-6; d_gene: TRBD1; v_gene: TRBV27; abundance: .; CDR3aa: CASRQGTGDYNSPLHF; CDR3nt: TGTGCCAGCAGGCAGGGGACAGGGGATTATAATTCACCCCTCCACTTT
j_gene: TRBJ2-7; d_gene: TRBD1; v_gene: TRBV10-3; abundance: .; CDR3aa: CAIKEVGQGYEQYF; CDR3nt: TGTGCCATCAAGGAAGTGGGACAGGGTTACGAGCAGTACTTC
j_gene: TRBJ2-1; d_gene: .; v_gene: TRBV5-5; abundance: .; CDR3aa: CASSLGGGYNEQFF; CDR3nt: TGTGCCAGCAGCTTGGGAGGGGGCTACAATGAGCAGTTCTTC
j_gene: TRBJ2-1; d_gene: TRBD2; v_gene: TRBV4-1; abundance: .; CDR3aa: CASSHPGLANEQFF; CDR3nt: TGCGCCAGCAGCCATCCGGGACTAGCGAATGAGCAGTTCTTC
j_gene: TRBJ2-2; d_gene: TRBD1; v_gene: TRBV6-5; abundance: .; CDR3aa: CASSYSGQGIAGELFF; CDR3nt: TGTGCCAGCAGTTACTCGGGACAGGGGATCGCCGGGGAGCTGTTTTTT
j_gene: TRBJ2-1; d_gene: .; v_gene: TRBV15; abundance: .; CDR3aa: CATSTPTEGGDDEQFF; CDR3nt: TGTGCCACCAGCACTCCCACAGAAGGAGGCGATGATGAGCAGTTCTTC
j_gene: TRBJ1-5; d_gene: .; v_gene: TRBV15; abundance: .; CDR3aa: CATQVFRQTDQPQHF; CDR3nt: TGTGCCACCCAAGTCTTTAGACAGACTGATCAGCCCCAGCATTTT
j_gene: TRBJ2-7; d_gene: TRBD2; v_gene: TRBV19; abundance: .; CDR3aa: CASSIWTGLADEQYF; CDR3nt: TGTGCCAGTAGTATCTGGACGGGACTAGCGGACGAGCAGTACTTC
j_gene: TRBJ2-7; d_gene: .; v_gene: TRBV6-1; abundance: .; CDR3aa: CASKLSGPSYEQYF; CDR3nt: TGTGCCAGCAAGTTGTCAGGGCCCTCCTACGAGCAGTACTTC
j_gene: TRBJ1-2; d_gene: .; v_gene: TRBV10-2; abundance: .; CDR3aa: CASSQGRSANYGYTF; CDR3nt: TGCGCCAGCAGCCAGGGCCGAAGTGCTAACTATGGCTACACCTTC
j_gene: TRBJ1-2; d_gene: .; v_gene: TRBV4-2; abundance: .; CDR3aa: CASSQAGNYGYTF; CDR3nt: TGTGCCAGCAGCCAAGCAGGAAACTATGGCTACACCTTC
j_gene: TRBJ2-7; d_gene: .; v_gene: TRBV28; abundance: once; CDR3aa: CASSFIRGGDGSYEQYF; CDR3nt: TGTGCCAGCAGTTTTATTCGGGGAGGTGATGGGTCCTACGAGCAGTACTTC
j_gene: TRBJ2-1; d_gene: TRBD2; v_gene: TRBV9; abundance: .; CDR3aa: CASSVVTSGNEQFF; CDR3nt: TGTGCCAGCAGCGTAGTTACTAGCGGAAATGAGCAGTTCTTC